This TCR beta chain was identified during a study of vaccination and CD4 T cells after COVID-19. Documented treatment: roughly ten-day PBMC culture with coronavirus spike peptide pools or control peptides (ViraFEST assay). Comments on this clonotype: The antigen remains undetermined.

Cultured CD4+ T-cell DNA underwent Oncomine TCR Beta short-read sequencing. TCRdb re-analysed the PCR reads in MiXCR, keeping a single row per CDR3 protein. The sample includes 5,700 or so distinct CDR3 sequences, approximately 48% seen only once; the top ten take around 32%. The receptor was isolated from a human donor who had recovered from COVID-19. The specimen sequenced was CD4+ T cells from blood, cultured in vitro.

CDR3 in amino acids: CASSLASWGGNQPQHF. CDR3 DNA: TGCGCCAGCAGCTTGGCCTCGTGGGGGGGCAATCAGCCCCAGCATTTT. The chain employs TRBV5-1 and TRBJ1-5; perhaps TRBD1 as D (5 bases). Germline CDR1 SGHRS, CDR2 YFSETQ. This CDR3 comprises 16 residues. Trimming removed 0 bases from V and 2 bases from J, with 12 bases in between.